This T cell receptor beta chain was profiled in a study of blood T cell dynamics during melanoma immunotherapy. Study observations and caveats: Unlike progressors, later disease-control patients had W3 repertoires gaining clonality or diversity.

With regard to this clone: Its antigen is undetermined.

Germline lookup yields CDR1 SGHDN and CDR2 FVKESK. Losses at the gene ends were 0 bases for V and 7 bases for J; bases not matched to a gene: 14. The CDR3 contains 18 residues. Indicated time point: pre-treatment baseline. Samples come from before therapy and from week 3 after the first blockade cycle. Response was assessed by RECIST 1.1 at 12 weeks, except a couple of rapid progressors. This table comes from immunoSEQ multiplex PCR, and its TCRdb copy is limited to in-frame clones, with some not included. Found here are approximately 15,000 clones, around 84% of them singletons; the top ten hold around 6.1%.

The sample was blood, taken from a patient treated with checkpoint blockade. The rearrangement uses TRBV14 and TRBJ2-1; 8 bases match TRBD1. The clonotype originates from a human donor with melanoma. The CDR3 region is CASSQDIGWTGKGNEQFF. For the CDR3, the DNA is TGTGCCAGCAGCCAAGATATCGGGTGGACAGGGAAGGGTAATGAGCAGTTCTTC.